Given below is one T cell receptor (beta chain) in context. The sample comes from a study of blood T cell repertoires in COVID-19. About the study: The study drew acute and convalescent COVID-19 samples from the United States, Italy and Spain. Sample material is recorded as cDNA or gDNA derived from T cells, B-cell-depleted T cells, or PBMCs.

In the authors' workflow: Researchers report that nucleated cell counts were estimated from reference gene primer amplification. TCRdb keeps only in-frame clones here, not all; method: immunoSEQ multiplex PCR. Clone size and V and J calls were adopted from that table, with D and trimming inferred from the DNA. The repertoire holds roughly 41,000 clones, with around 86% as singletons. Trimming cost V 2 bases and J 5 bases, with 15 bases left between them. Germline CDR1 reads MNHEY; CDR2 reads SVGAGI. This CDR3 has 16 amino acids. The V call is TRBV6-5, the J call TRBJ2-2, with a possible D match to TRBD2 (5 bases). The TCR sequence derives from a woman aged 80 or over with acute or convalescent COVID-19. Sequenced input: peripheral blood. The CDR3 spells CASSYADGKVTGELFF. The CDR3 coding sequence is TGTGCCAGCAGTTACGCCGACGGGAAAGTTACCGGGGAGCTGTTTTTT.